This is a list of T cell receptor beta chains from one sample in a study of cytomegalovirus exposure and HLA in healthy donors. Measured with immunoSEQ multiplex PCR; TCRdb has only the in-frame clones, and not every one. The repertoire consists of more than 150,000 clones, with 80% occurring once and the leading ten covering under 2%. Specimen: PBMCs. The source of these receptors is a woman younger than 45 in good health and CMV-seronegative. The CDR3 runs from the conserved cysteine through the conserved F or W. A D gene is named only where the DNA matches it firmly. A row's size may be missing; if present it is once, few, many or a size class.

TGCGCCAGCAGTGAGTCCCCAGACACTGAAGCTTTCTTT | CASSESPDTEAFF | TRBJ1-1 | NA | TRBV10-1 | NA
TGCGCCAGCAGCTTGGCCACAGGGGGCGTTAGAAGCGAGCAGTACTTC | CASSLATGGVRSEQYF | TRBJ2-7 | NA | TRBV5-1 | TRBD1
TGTGCCAGCAGTGAACCGGGAAGGAACACTGAAGCTTTCTTT | CASSEPGRNTEAFF | TRBJ1-1 | NA | TRBV6-1 | NA
TGCGCCAGCAGCATACAGCCATCTAATTCACCCCTCCACTTT | CASSIQPSNSPLHF | TRBJ1-6 | NA | TRBV5-1 | NA
TGCGCCAGCAGCACACGGACTAGCGGGGGGGGAGGTGAGACCCAGTACTTC | CASSTRTSGGGGETQYF | TRBJ2-5 | NA | TRBV4-3 | TRBD2
TGTGCCTGGAGTTCAACAGGCGCTAACTATGGCTACACCTTC | CAWSSTGANYGYTF | TRBJ1-2 | NA | TRBV30 | NA
TGTGCCAGTAGGAAGACAGGGGTTTATAATTCACCCCTCCACTTT | CASRKTGVYNSPLHF | TRBJ1-6 | NA | TRBV19 | TRBD1
TGTGCCAGCAGTTTGCGGGTTATGTACGAGCAGTACTTC | CASSLRVMYEQYF | TRBJ2-7 | NA | TRBV27 | NA
TGTGCCAGCGGAGGGATAGCGGGGGAAGAGACCCAGTACTTC | CASGGIAGEETQYF | TRBJ2-5 | once | TRBV25-1 | TRBD2
TGCGCCAGCAGCCAGATAGACATGGGGATAGCGGGTGAAGCTTTCTTT | CASSQIDMGIAGEAFF | TRBJ1-1 | few | TRBV4-1 | NA
TGTGCCAGCTCATCGACTAGCGCCGAGCAGTACTTC | CASSSTSAEQYF | TRBJ2-7 | once | TRBV18 | TRBD2
TGCGCCAGCAGCTTGGACACAAGCAGGGAGACCCAGTACTTC | CASSLDTSRETQYF | TRBJ2-5 | NA | TRBV5-1 | NA
TGTGCCAGCAGCCGGGACTCGGCGACCTCCCAAGAGACCCAGTACTTC | CASSRDSATSQETQYF | TRBJ2-5 | once | TRBV7-2 | NA
TGTGCCAGCAGTATTACTACCGGATCGAACACTGAAGCTTTCTTT | CASSITTGSNTEAFF | TRBJ1-1 | NA | TRBV2 | NA
TGCGCCAGCAGCTTGGGGAGTACGGCCAAAAACATTCAGTACTTC | CASSLGSTAKNIQYF | TRBJ2-4 | NA | TRBV5-1 | NA
TGTGCCAGCAGTTCCGGGGCTAGCGGGTACTCCTACAATGAGCAGTTCTTC | CASSSGASGYSYNEQFF | TRBJ2-1 | NA | TRBV27 | TRBD2
TGTGCCAGTAGTATGGGACAGAGAGAGACCCAGTACTTC | CASSMGQRETQYF | TRBJ2-5 | NA | TRBV19 | TRBD1
TGTGCCAGCAGCTTCCCCGCCGGGGAGCTGTTTTTT | CASSFPAGELFF | TRBJ2-2 | NA | TRBV7-3 | NA
TGCGCCAGCAGTCAATCGGGGCGGGGGCGCTCTGGGGCCAACGTCCTGACTTTC | CASSQSGRGRSGANVLTF | TRBJ2-6 | NA | TRBV23-1 | NA
TGTGCCAGCAGCCGCACTCAGGGGAACACTGAAGCTTTCTTT | CASSRTQGNTEAFF | TRBJ1-1 | NA | TRBV5-4 | NA
TGCGCCAGCAGCCAAGATCTCCGCAATCAGCCCCAGCATTTT | CASSQDLRNQPQHF | TRBJ1-5 | NA | TRBV4-1 | NA
TGTGCCAGCAGCTTAGTTTTATGGGGAGGGGACACTGAAGCTTTCTTT | CASSLVLWGGDTEAFF | TRBJ1-1 | NA | TRBV7-9 | NA
TGTGCCAGCAGTTTAGGACAGGGTGGAGGCTACACCTTC | CASSLGQGGGYTF | TRBJ1-2 | NA | TRBV27 | TRBD1
TGTGCCAGCAGTCAACTCCGGACAGTCCATGAGCAGTTCTTC | CASSQLRTVHEQFF | TRBJ2-1 | NA | TRBV6-1 | NA
TGTGCCAGCAGCCCGGACAGGGGGATTATCCACAATGAGCAGTTCTTC | CASSPDRGIIHNEQFF | TRBJ2-1 | NA | TRBV27 | TRBD1
TGTGCCAGCTGGAATGGACAGGGAAAATGGAACACTGAAGCTTTCTTT | CASWNGQGKWNTEAFF | TRBJ1-1 | NA | TRBV28 | TRBD1
TGTGCCAGCAGCAAACTGTCCCCATTGGATGGGGGCCTCAGCACAGATACGCAGTATTTT | CASSKLSPLDGGLSTDTQYF | TRBJ2-3 | NA | TRBV21-1 | NA
TGTGCCAGCAGCCGAGGGGGCGAAGGGGATTCACCCCTCCACTTT | CASSRGGEGDSPLHF | TRBJ1-6 | NA | TRBV7-3 | TRBD1
TGTGCCAGCAGTTACCCGCTAGCGGGGGGTGAAGAGACCCAGTACTTC | CASSYPLAGGEETQYF | TRBJ2-5 | NA | TRBV6-5 | TRBD2
TGTGCCAGCAGCTTCGGCGGGACCGGGGAGCTGTTTTTT | CASSFGGTGELFF | TRBJ2-2 | NA | TRBV7-9 | NA
TGTGCCAGCAGTTACTTCCAGGGTGCGCAGTACTTC | CASSYFQGAQYF | TRBJ2-7 | NA | TRBV6-5 | NA
TGTGCCAGCAGCTCACGGGACAGATACAATGAGCAGTTCTTC | CASSSRDRYNEQFF | TRBJ2-1 | NA | TRBV7-9 | TRBD1
TGTGCCAGCAGTGAAGCGGGACAGGGGCTTTCGTGGGAGACCCAGTACTTC | CASSEAGQGLSWETQYF | TRBJ2-5 | once | TRBV6-1 | TRBD1
TGTGCCAGCAGTGCAGGGACAGGGAGCACTGAAGCTTTCTTT | CASSAGTGSTEAFF | TRBJ1-1 | few | TRBV6-4 | TRBD1
TGTGCCAGCAGTCGACAGGGGGCCGACCAGCCCCAGCATTTT | CASSRQGADQPQHF | TRBJ1-5 | NA | TRBV27 | TRBD1
TGCGCCAGCAGCTCACGGGGGTCTGGGGCCAACGTCCTGACTTTC | CASSSRGSGANVLTF | TRBJ2-6 | NA | TRBV5-1 | NA
TGTGCCAGCAGGAGGGGGACAGCGATCAACTATGGCTACACCTTC | CASRRGTAINYGYTF | TRBJ1-2 | NA | TRBV7-9 | TRBD1
TGTGCCAGCTCACCCCTCGGGAACTATGGCTACACCTTC | CASSPLGNYGYTF | TRBJ1-2 | NA | TRBV18 | NA